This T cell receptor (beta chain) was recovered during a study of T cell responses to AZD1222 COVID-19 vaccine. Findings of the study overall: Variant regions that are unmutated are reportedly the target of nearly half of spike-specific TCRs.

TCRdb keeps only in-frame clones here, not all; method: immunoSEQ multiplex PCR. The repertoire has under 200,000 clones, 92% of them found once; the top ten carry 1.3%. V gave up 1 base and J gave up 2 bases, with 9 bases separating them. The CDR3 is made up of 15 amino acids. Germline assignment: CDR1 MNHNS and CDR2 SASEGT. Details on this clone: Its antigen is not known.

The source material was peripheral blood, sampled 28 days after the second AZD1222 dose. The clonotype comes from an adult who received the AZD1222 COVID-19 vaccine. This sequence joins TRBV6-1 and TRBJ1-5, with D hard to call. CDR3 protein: CASSEDPDGNQPQHF. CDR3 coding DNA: TGTGCCAGCAGTGAAGACCCGGACGGCAATCAGCCCCAGCATTTT.